This entry lists 30 T cell receptor beta chains sequenced from one sample in a study of cytomegalovirus exposure and HLA in healthy donors. TCRdb's table, derived via immunoSEQ multiplex PCR, lists solely in-frame clones and lacks some. The sample contains fewer than 350,000 clones, 85% to 90% of which appear only once. The sample taken for sequencing was PBMCs. The receptors were sampled from a woman younger than 30 in good health and CMV-seronegative.

V usage is TRBV5-1 and J usage is TRBJ2-7, with D tentatively TRBD1 (6 bases). The CDR3 runs 13 residues. From germline, CDR1 is SGHRS and CDR2 YFSETQ. The V and J ends lost 0 bases and 6 bases respectively, with 10 bases between them. The CDR3 is CASSLDRVGEQYF. As DNA, the CDR3 is TGCGCCAGCAGCTTGGACAGGGTAGGCGAGCAGTACTTC.

The V gene is TRBV10-3, the J gene TRBJ2-5; 9 bases agree with TRBD1. V gave up 1 base and J gave up 3 bases; unmatched junction bases: 3. CDR3 length: 15 amino acids. Germline-derived CDR1 and CDR2 are ENHRY and SYGVKD. In DNA, the CDR3 is TGTGCCATCAGTGAGTGGGGGACAGGGAAAGAGACCCAGTACTTC. Translation gives CAISEWGTGKETQYF.

The chain recombines TRBV27 with TRBJ2-3; possibly TRBD1 for D (6 bases). Trimming left V 9 bases short and J 2 bases short, with 12 bases between. The CDR3 spans 13 residues. Germline V gives CDR1 MNHEY, CDR2 SMNVEV (reference sequence). Here the CDR3 reads CASSRGATDTQYF. The CDR3 DNA is TGTGCCAGTAGCAGGGGAGCCACAGATACGCAGTATTTT.

The chain combines TRBV28 with TRBJ1-5; possibly TRBD1 for D (5 bases). The V gene's germline CDR1 is MDHEN and CDR2 SYDVKM. The germline V and J ends were trimmed by 6 bases and 5 bases, with 17 bases remaining between them. CDR3 size: 15 residues. CDR3: CASRKGRVGYQPQHF. CDR3 coding DNA: TGTGCCAGCAGAAAAGGCAGGGTTGGATATCAGCCCCAGCATTTT. Combining the CDR3 with reference TRBV28 and TRBJ1-5 gives the whole variable domain DVKVTQSSRYLVKRTGEKVFLECVQDMDHENMFWYRQDPGLGLRLIYFSYDVKMKEKGDIPEGYSVSREKKERFSLILESASTNQTSMYLCASRKGRVGYQPQHFGDGTRLSIL.

The genes are TRBV27 and TRBJ1-6, with a tentative D call TRBD1 (5 bases). CDR3 size: 13 residues. Germline CDR1 reads MNHEY; CDR2 reads SMNVEV (reference sequence). V was clipped by 2 bases and J by 9 bases, with 8 bases between them. CDR3 amino acids: CASSLRGSSPLHF. The CDR3 DNA sequence: TGTGCCAGCAGTTTAAGGGGCAGTTCACCCCTCCACTTT.

Written as DNA, the CDR3 is TGTGCCAGCAGGGAGGGGGGGCACAGGGTCCATCAGCCCCAGCATTTT. It yields the protein CASREGGHRVHQPQHF. This rearrangement joins TRBV2 to TRBJ1-5; TRBD1 might be the D (6 bases). The length of the CDR3 is 16 residues. Trimming pared 6 bases from V and 5 bases from J, leaving 20 bases between. CDR1 and CDR2 (germline): SNHLY, FYNNEI.

With regard to this clone: Other DNA variants within this sample encode the same CDR3. The V gene is TRBV9, the J gene TRBJ1-1; D is ambiguous. CDR3 length: 13 residues. Germline CDR1 reads SGDLS; CDR2 reads YYNGEE. V lost 3 bases to trimming and J lost 0 bases, with 6 bases between them. The CDR3 DNA is TGTGCCAGCAGCGCCCATTTGAACACTGAAGCTTTCTTT. Translating gives CASSAHLNTEAFF. Full variable domain (remainder filled in from reference TRBV9 and TRBJ1-1): DSGVTQTPKHLITATGQRVTLRCSPRSGDLSVYWYQQSLDQGLQFLIQYYNGEERAKGNILERFSAQQFPDLHSELNLSSLELGDSALYFCASSAHLNTEAFFGQGTRLTVV.

J is TRBJ2-1 and V is TRBV9; no reliable D call. V lost 3 bases, J lost 4 bases, and 14 bases lay in between. This CDR3 has 15 amino acids. The germline V gene has CDR1 SGDLS and CDR2 YYNGEE. The CDR3 region has the DNA TGTGCCAGCAGCGGGGCGACAAGAATATACAATGAGCAGTTCTTC. It encodes CASSGATRIYNEQFF.

The rearrangement uses TRBV5-1 and TRBJ1-6; D remains ambiguous. Looked up from germline, CDR1 is SGHRS and CDR2 is YFSETQ. This CDR3 region has 18 residues. Trimming removed 0 bases from V and 4 bases from J, with 17 bases in between. In DNA, the CDR3 is TGCGCCAGCAGCTTGGTGTATGAGGGAGGTTATTATAATTCACCCCTCCACTTT. Translating gives CASSLVYEGGYYNSPLHF. The full variable domain, with the rest looked up from reference TRBV5-1 and TRBJ1-6, is KAGVTQTPRYLIKTRGQQVTLSCSPISGHRSVSWYQQTPGQGLQFLFEYFSETQRNKGNFPGRFSGRQFSNSRSEMNVSTLELGDSALYLCASSLVYEGGYYNSPLHFGNGTRLTVT.

This chain links TRBV4-3 with TRBJ2-1; perhaps TRBD1 as D (5 bases). Germline assignment: CDR1 LGHNA and CDR2 YSLEER. V was shortened by 0 bases and J by 3 bases, with 6 bases between the two germline ends. The CDR3 spans 14 residues. CDR3 amino acids: CASSQDQGYNEQFF. The CDR3 coding sequence is TGCGCCAGCAGCCAAGATCAGGGCTACAATGAGCAGTTCTTC.

The gene calls are TRBV5-4 and TRBJ2-7, with 8 bases fitting TRBD1. This CDR3 spans 15 amino acids. Looked up from germline, CDR1 is SGHNT and CDR2 is YYREEE (reference sequence). The ends lost 3 bases at V and 2 bases at J; junction bases unmatched: 7. The CDR3 region is CASSSDTDRAYEQYF. The CDR3 DNA is TGTGCCAGCAGCTCGGACACGGACAGGGCCTACGAGCAGTACTTC. Full variable domain (missing parts from reference TRBV5-4 and TRBJ2-7): ETGVTQSPTHLIKTRGQQVTLRCSSQSGHNTVSWYQQALGQGPQFIFQYYREEENGRGNFPPRFSGLQFPNYSSELNVNALELDDSALYLCASSSDTDRAYEQYFGPGTRLTVT.

The V and J genes are TRBV5-4 and TRBJ1-1, with D maybe TRBD1 (5 bases). Germline loops: CDR1 SGHNT, CDR2 YYREEE (reference sequence). The CDR3 totals 14 residues. Trimming shortened V by 0 bases and J by 5 bases, and 11 bases separated the two germline ends. CDR3 DNA: TGTGCCAGCAGCTTGGCCGGGGGTGGGACTGAAGCTTTCTTT. It encodes CASSLAGGGTEAFF.

The chain is built from TRBV7-2 and TRBJ1-2; 8 nucleotides line up with TRBD1. The germline V gene encodes CDR1 SGHTA and CDR2 FQGNSA. The CDR3 is made up of 15 amino acids. V was clipped by 3 bases and J by 4 bases; unmatched bases: 7. The CDR3 sequence is CASSFDRGIGYGYTF. The CDR3 DNA reads as TGTGCCAGCAGCTTCGACAGGGGCATCGGCTATGGCTACACCTTC.

The rearrangement uses TRBV25-1 and TRBJ2-2, with 7 nucleotides matching TRBD2. J lost 6 bases, V lost 4 bases, and 11 bases had no gene match. The CDR3 is 16 residues long. CDR1 is MGHDK, CDR2 SYGVNS, per germline. DNA for the CDR3: TGTGCCAGCAGTGCGCCCGGACTAGGGAGCCCCGGGGAGCTGTTTTTT. Residues: CASSAPGLGSPGELFF.

The chain uses TRBV6-5 and TRBJ1-2, with TRBD1 matching 12 bases. V lost 4 bases to trimming and J lost 4 bases; unmatched junction nucleotides: 4. Germline values: CDR1 MNHEY, CDR2 SVGAGI. The CDR3 extends over 15 amino acids. The CDR3 DNA reads as TGTGCCAGCAGTTGGGGACAGGGGGCAGGCTATGGCTACACCTTC. Protein sequence: CASSWGQGAGYGYTF.

The CDR3, as DNA: TGTGCCAGCAGTGGTAGCGGGAGGGGTACGGCAGATACGCAGTATTTT. This encodes CASSGSGRGTADTQYF. The gene calls are TRBV2 and TRBJ2-3; 11 bases line up with TRBD2. CDR1 is SNHLY and CDR2 is FYNNEI in the germline V gene. J lost 4 bases, V lost 4 bases, and 7 bases had no gene match. The CDR3 extends over 16 amino acids.

This clone was counted a few times. The rearrangement links TRBV6-5 to TRBJ1-5; 7 positions agree with TRBD1. Germline trimming cut 8 bases from V and 9 bases from J; bases unmatched to any gene: 10. The germline CDR1 and CDR2 sequences are MNHEY and SVGAGI. This CDR3 is built from 13 residues. The CDR3: CASGQAPSRPQHF. As DNA, the CDR3 is TGTGCCAGCGGACAGGCCCCATCTCGGCCCCAGCATTTT.

V usage is TRBV15 and J usage is TRBJ1-5; weak D call: TRBD1 (5 bases). The germline CDR1 and CDR2 sequences are LNHNV and YYDKDF (reference sequence). The CDR3 is made up of 16 amino acids. V was pared by 1 base and J by 0 bases, with 10 bases between. CDR3 in DNA: TGTGCCACCAGCAGAGGACAGCCGTATAGCAATCAGCCCCAGCATTTT. It translates to CATSRGQPYSNQPQHF.

The chain's CDR3 is CASTQRELDEQFF. The CDR3 DNA sequence: TGTGCCAGCACCCAGCGGGAGTTGGATGAGCAGTTCTTC. The chain links TRBV28 to TRBJ2-1; TRBD2 matches 8 bases. Germline V gene lookup returns CDR1 MDHEN and CDR2 SYDVKM. Trimming at V came to 7 bases and at J to 8 bases, leaving 7 bases not matched to a gene. The CDR3 contains 13 residues.

The count of this clone is one. The chain has TRBV2 and TRBJ2-2; 10 nucleotides align to TRBD1. Trimming cost V 8 bases and J 6 bases; bases outside gene matches: 3. Per the germline V gene, CDR1 is SNHLY and CDR2 is FYNNEI. This CDR3 is built from 13 residues. CDR3 amino acids: CASGTGVAGELFF. CDR3 nucleotide sequence: TGTGCCAGCGGGACAGGGGTTGCCGGGGAGCTGTTTTTT.

The chain employs TRBV4-3 and TRBJ2-7; TRBD1 might be the D (6 bases). Looked up from germline, CDR1 is LGHNA and CDR2 is YSLEER. The CDR3 has 16 residues. The V end was cut by 2 bases, the J end by 2 bases, with 16 bases between. For the CDR3, the DNA is TGCGCCAGCAGCCAAAGAATCAACAGGGTCCCCTACGAGCAGTACTTC. Protein product: CASSQRINRVPYEQYF.

Comments on this clone: The same CDR3 can be traced to other DNA sequences in this sample. The chain joins TRBV4-3 to TRBJ2-7; 10 nucleotides match TRBD2. Germline V gene sequence: CDR1 LGHNA, CDR2 YSLEER. Losses at the gene ends were 1 base for V and 0 bases for J; bases not matched to a gene: 3. There are 16 residues in the CDR3. CDR3 loop: CASSQGTSGSSYEQYF. The CDR3 DNA follows: TGCGCCAGCAGCCAAGGGACTAGCGGAAGCTCCTACGAGCAGTACTTC.

The chain uses TRBV6-5 and TRBJ2-7, with TRBD1 as a possible D gene (6 bases). Trimming left V 6 bases short and J 2 bases short, with 17 bases between. The V gene's germline CDR1 is MNHEY and CDR2 SVGAGI. This CDR3 has 15 amino acids. The CDR3 nucleotides read TGTGCCAGCAGGTCACAGGGTGGGGCACCCTACGAGCAGTACTTC. Translation: CASRSQGGAPYEQYF.

The V call is TRBV25-1, the J call TRBJ1-1; a possible D gene is TRBD1 (5 bases). The CDR3 consists of 17 residues. Trimming took 5 bases from V and 3 from J, leaving 22 bases between them. Looked up from germline, CDR1 is MGHDK and CDR2 is SYGVNS. The CDR3 nucleotides read TGTGCCAGCAGTCCATCCCGGGGACTCAGGGAGCACACTGAAGCTTTCTTT. It is translated as CASSPSRGLREHTEAFF. Drawing the rest from reference TRBV25-1 and TRBJ1-1, the complete variable domain is EADIYQTPRYLVIGTGKKITLECSQTMGHDKMYWYQQDPGMELHLIHYSYGVNSTEKGDLSSESTVSRIRTEHFPLTLESARPSHTSQYLCASSPSRGLREHTEAFFGQGTRLTVV.

This chain uses TRBV25-1 with TRBJ2-3; TRBD1 aligns across 7 bases. The germline V gene encodes CDR1 MGHDK and CDR2 SYGVNS. Trimming at V came to 5 bases and at J to 9 bases, leaving 5 bases not matched to a gene. This CDR3 has 12 residues. CDR3 protein: CASSPTGVTQYF. The DNA of the CDR3 is TGTGCCAGCAGTCCCACAGGGGTGACGCAGTATTTT.

V and J are TRBV27 and TRBJ2-1; TRBD1 agrees at 11 bases. This CDR3 contains 23 residues. CDR1 and CDR2 from the germline V gene are MNHEY and SMNVEV (reference sequence). The J segment lost 0 bases and the V segment lost 2 bases, leaving 21 bases of the junction unmatched. The CDR3 loop is CASSLRTGGDWGRTSGSYNEQFF. CDR3 DNA sequence: TGTGCCAGCAGTTTACGGACAGGGGGCGATTGGGGACGTACTAGCGGCTCCTACAATGAGCAGTTCTTC.

The chain recombines TRBV27 with TRBJ1-4, with D uncertain. V was trimmed by 6 bases and J by 0 bases, leaving 8 bases between them. CDR3 length: 14 residues. Germline CDR1 and CDR2: MNHEY and SMNVEV (reference sequence). The chain's CDR3 is CASRFSATNEKLFF. The CDR3 nucleotides read TGTGCCAGCAGGTTTTCCGCAACTAATGAAAAACTGTTTTTT.

The genes are TRBV27 and TRBJ1-4, with a possible D match to TRBD1 (6 bases). CDR3 length equals 16 residues. V shed 4 bases and J shed 6 bases, with 18 bases lying between them. Germline CDR1 MNHEY, CDR2 SMNVEV (reference sequence). The CDR3 here is CASSYRDRGGDEKLFF. The CDR3 DNA is TGTGCCAGCAGTTACCGGGACCGAGGGGGTGATGAAAAACTGTTTTTT. The complete variable domain, with remaining parts taken from reference TRBV27 and TRBJ1-4, reads EAQVTQNPRYLITVTGKKLTVTCSQNMNHEYMSWYRQDPGLGLRQIYYSMNVEVTDKGDVPEGYKVSRKEKRNFPLILESPSPNQTSLYFCASSYRDRGGDEKLFFGSGTQLSVL.

V usage is TRBV5-6 and J usage is TRBJ2-1; D is undetermined. Per germline, CDR1 SGHDT and CDR2 YYEEEE. The CDR3 extends over 11 amino acids. The V end was cut by 6 bases, the J end by 5 bases, with 6 bases between. CDR3 DNA sequence: TGTGCCAGCAAAGCTGACAATGAGCAGTTCTTC. Its protein is CASKADNEQFF.

The rearrangement links TRBV13 to TRBJ2-2; D is possibly TRBD2 (6 bases). Trimming cost V 8 bases and J 1 base, with 23 bases left between them. The CDR3 consists of 18 residues. Looked up from germline, CDR1 is PRHDT and CDR2 is FYEKMQ (reference sequence). The CDR3 bases are TGTGCCAGCCACCCGTGGCGGGGCGGAGTATTGAACACCGGGGAGCTGTTTTTT. It is translated as CASHPWRGGVLNTGELFF.